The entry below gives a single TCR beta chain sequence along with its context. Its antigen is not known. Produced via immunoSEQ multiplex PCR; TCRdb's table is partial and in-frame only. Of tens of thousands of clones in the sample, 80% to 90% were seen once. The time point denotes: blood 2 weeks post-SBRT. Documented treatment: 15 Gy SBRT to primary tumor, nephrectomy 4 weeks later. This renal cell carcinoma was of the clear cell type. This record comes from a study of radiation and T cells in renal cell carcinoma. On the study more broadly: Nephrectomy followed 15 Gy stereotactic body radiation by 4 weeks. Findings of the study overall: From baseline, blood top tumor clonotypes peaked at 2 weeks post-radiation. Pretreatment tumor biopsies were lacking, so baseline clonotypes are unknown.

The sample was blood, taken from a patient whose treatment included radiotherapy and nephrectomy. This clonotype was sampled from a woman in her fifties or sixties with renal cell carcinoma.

As DNA, the CDR3 is TGTGCCAGCAGGAGAATTGACAGACAAGAGCAGTACTTC. Translated: CASRRIDRQEQYF. The rearrangement links TRBV11-2 to TRBJ2-7; perhaps TRBD1 as D (5 bases). Germline V lookup: CDR1 SGHAT, CDR2 FQNNGV. The CDR3 is 13 residues long. V dropped 6 bases and J dropped 7 bases, with 16 bases sitting between them.